The 31 T cell receptor beta chains below were found in one sample sequenced in a study of radiation and T cells in renal cell carcinoma. Data came from immunoSEQ multiplex PCR; TCRdb stores just in-frame clones and leaves some out. Among about 9,700 clones, over 60% were seen once, and the ten largest hold 13% to 15%. The sample's treatment: treatment-naive control, cytoreductive nephrectomy. Source: tumor tissue, taken from a patient whose treatment was nephrectomy without radiotherapy. These receptors all stem from a man aged 55 to 70 with renal cell carcinoma.

This clone was seen only once. The chain carries TRBV7-9 and TRBJ2-3; D unresolved. This CDR3 has 15 amino acids. Trimming took 3 bases from V and 0 from J, leaving 10 bases between them. The germline gives CDR1 SEHNR, CDR2 FQNEAQ (reference sequence). In DNA form, the CDR3 reads TGTGCCAGCAGCTTGGCAGTGCGGAGCACAGATACGCAGTATTTT. Translating it yields CASSLAVRSTDTQYF.

This clone was seen once. The chain joins TRBV5-1 to TRBJ2-5; TRBD2 aligns across 10 bases. The CDR3 has 16 amino acids. Germline V gives CDR1 SGHRS, CDR2 YFSETQ. The V gene end was trimmed by 4 bases and the J gene end by 4 bases; junction bases not matched to a gene: 10. The CDR3 loop is CASSLGLAVALETQYF. CDR3 in DNA: TGCGCCAGCAGCCTTGGACTAGCGGTAGCACTAGAGACCCAGTACTTC.

The chain links TRBV5-5 to TRBJ2-7; D gene uncertain. Germline-derived CDR1 and CDR2 are SGHKS and YYEKEE (reference sequence). The CDR3 length is 12 residues. Trimming cost V 4 bases and J 3 bases, with 8 bases left between them. The CDR3 here is CASSQDRYEQYF. CDR3 DNA sequence: TGTGCCAGCAGCCAAGATCGCTACGAGCAGTACTTC.

With respect to this clone: One end of the junction is discordant with germline, which a read error may explain. The chain links TRBV6-5 to TRBJ2-1, with TRBD2 matching over 7 bases. The CDR3 runs to 12 residues. CDR1 is MNHEY and CDR2 is SVGAGI in the germline V gene. CDR3 region: CASSYRSGEPFF. The DNA for the CDR3 is TGTGCCAGCAGTTATCGGAGCGGGGAGCCGTTCTTC.

This rearrangement joins TRBV19 to TRBJ2-1, with D perhaps TRBD1 (6 bases). Deletions cut 3 bases from V and 4 bases from J, with 13 bases between. Germline V gives CDR1 LNHDA, CDR2 SQIVND (reference sequence). The CDR3 spans 15 residues. The CDR3 protein is CASSMWQGPYNEQFF. CDR3 DNA: TGTGCCAGTAGTATGTGGCAGGGGCCTTACAATGAGCAGTTCTTC.

This chain connects TRBV27 to TRBJ1-6; no reliable D call. Trimming shortened V by 1 base and J by 5 bases, and 15 bases separated the two germline ends. The germline gives CDR1 MNHEY, CDR2 SMNVEV (reference sequence). The length of the CDR3 is 17 residues. Here the CDR3 reads CASSLFSPGGNNSPLHF. CDR3 nucleotides: TGTGCCAGCAGTTTATTCAGCCCGGGAGGCAATAATTCACCCCTCCACTTT.

This clone is termed medium-sized. The chain employs TRBV5-1 and TRBJ2-1; possible D gene TRBD2, 6 bases. Trimming removed 6 bases from V and 4 bases from J, with 17 bases in between. The length of the CDR3 is 15 residues. CDR1 SGHRS and CDR2 YFSETQ come from the germline V gene. The chain's CDR3 is CASKTSGELYNEQFF. The CDR3 nucleotides read TGCGCCAGCAAGACGTCGGGAGAGCTTTACAATGAGCAGTTCTTC.

The rearrangement links TRBV28 to TRBJ1-2; D is unclear. Germline CDR1 reads MDHEN; CDR2 reads SYDVKM. This CDR3 has 16 residues. Trimming removed 4 bases from V and 0 bases from J, with 15 bases in between. The CDR3 bases are TGTGCCAGCAGTTCCTTAGGTTCGGGCACTAACTATGGCTACACCTTC. It is translated as CASSSLGSGTNYGYTF.

The V and J genes are TRBV7-3 and TRBJ2-3; a weak D match, TRBD1 (5 bases). V shed 2 bases and J shed 4 bases, with 16 bases lying between them. CDR3 length: 16 amino acids. Germline CDR1 and CDR2: SGHTA and FQGTGA. This CDR3 is CASSLGHLLGADTQYF. The CDR3 DNA reads as TGTGCCAGCAGCTTAGGGCACCTTCTAGGGGCAGATACGCAGTATTTT. Using reference TRBV7-3 and TRBJ2-3 for the parts outside the CDR3, the full variable domain is GAGVSQTPSNKVTEKGKYVELRCDPISGHTALYWYRQSLGQGPEFLIYFQGTGAADDSGLPNDRFFAVRPEGSVSTLKIQRTERGDSAVYLCASSLGHLLGADTQYFGPGTRLTVL.

This clone has more than one count but fewer than ten. The chain employs TRBV6-5 and TRBJ1-5, with D hard to call. The CDR3 totals 15 residues. The germline V gene encodes CDR1 MNHEY and CDR2 SVGAGI. The V and J ends lost 7 bases and 0 bases respectively, with 13 bases between them. CDR3 bases: TGTGCCAGCAACCCTCAAATGGATAGCAATCAGCCCCAGCATTTT. It encodes CASNPQMDSNQPQHF.

The chain uses TRBV18 and TRBJ2-5; D not resolved. The V gene's germline CDR1 is KGHSH and CDR2 LQKENI. V lost 3 bases and J 4 bases, leaving 18 bases between the germline ends. This CDR3 contains 16 residues. The CDR3 coding sequence is TGTGCCAGCTCACCGTTAGACTCAAACCGAATAGAGACCCAGTACTTC. It yields the protein CASSPLDSNRIETQYF.

This clone was recorded a few times. The V gene is TRBV9, the J gene TRBJ1-2, with 9 positions matching TRBD1. The germline V gene encodes CDR1 SGDLS and CDR2 YYNGEE. The CDR3 spans 14 residues. V was clipped by 4 bases and J by 4 bases; unmatched bases: 5. The CDR3 loop is CASSPRQGGYGYTF. The CDR3 DNA sequence: TGTGCCAGCAGCCCCCGACAGGGGGGCTATGGCTACACCTTC.

This clone was seen only a few times. This chain joins TRBV30 and TRBJ2-7; D might be TRBD1 or TRBD2, each matching 5 bases. Per germline, CDR1 GTSNPN and CDR2 SVGIG (reference sequence). The CDR3 totals 11 residues. Trimming removed 8 bases at V and 6 bases at J, with 14 bases between. The CDR3 bases are TGTGCCGGACGGGGAAGGGGCGAGCAGTACTTC. This codes for CAGRGRGEQYF.

J is TRBJ2-2 and V is TRBV6-7, with D perhaps matching TRBD2 (6 bases). TRBV6-7 qualifies as an ORF whose function is uncertain. Between the trimmed V and J ends, which lost 6 bases and 7 bases, there was a span of 18 bases. The CDR3 runs 15 residues. The CDR3 spells CASSPSRGNSGELFF. CDR3 bases: TGTGCCAGCAGCCCCTCCCGGGGGAATAGCGGGGAGCTGTTTTTT.

J is TRBJ2-1 and V is TRBV29-1, with D perhaps matching TRBD2 (5 bases). There are 15 residues in the CDR3. Trimming stripped 0 bases from V and 5 bases from J, with 14 bases between. Germline CDR1 SQVTM, CDR2 ANQGSEA. The CDR3 sequence is CSVEESTTKDNEQFF. The DNA for the CDR3 is TGCAGCGTTGAAGAATCGACTACGAAGGACAATGAGCAGTTCTTC.

V gene TRBV27 combines with J gene TRBJ2-7; D call uncertain. The CDR3 sequence is 14 residues long. CDR1 is MNHEY and CDR2 is SMNVEV in the germline V gene (reference sequence). Trimming cost V 0 bases and J 0 bases, with 6 bases left between them. In nucleotides, the CDR3 is TGTGCCAGCAGTTTATCGGATAACTCCTACGAGCAGTACTTC. Residues: CASSLSDNSYEQYF.

The V and J genes are TRBV5-1 and TRBJ1-1; tentatively, D is TRBD1 (6 bases). The CDR3 runs 14 residues. The germline CDR1 and CDR2 sequences are SGHRS and YFSETQ. V was pared by 5 bases and J by 5 bases, with 16 bases between. CDR3 region: CASRPREGGTEAFF. DNA for the CDR3: TGCGCCAGCAGACCCAGGGAAGGGGGGACTGAAGCTTTCTTT. The variable domain in full, with the rest retrieved from reference TRBV5-1 and TRBJ1-1, is KAGVTQTPRYLIKTRGQQVTLSCSPISGHRSVSWYQQTPGQGLQFLFEYFSETQRNKGNFPGRFSGRQFSNSRSEMNVSTLELGDSALYLCASRPREGGTEAFFGQGTRLTVV.

There are a few counts of this clone. The V gene is TRBV14, the J gene TRBJ1-4; TRBD1 matches 9 bases. There are 15 residues in the CDR3. CDR1 and CDR2 (germline): SGHDN, FVKESK. V shed 4 bases, J shed 7 bases, and the junction held 7 bases outside the gene matches. CDR3 bases: TGTGCCAGCAGCCTTGACGGGACAGGGACTGAAAAACTGTTTTTT. Protein product: CASSLDGTGTEKLFF. Drawing the rest from reference TRBV14 and TRBJ1-4, the complete variable domain is EAGVTQFPSHSVIEKGQTVTLRCDPISGHDNLYWYRRVMGKEIKFLLHFVKESKQDESGMPNNRFLAERTGGTYSTLKVQPAELEDSGVYFCASSLDGTGTEKLFFGSGTQLSVL.

This clone turned up a few times. The genes are TRBV1 and TRBJ1-2; TRBD1, as called in the table, went unchecked against the DNA. TRBV1 is described as a pseudogene. The CDR3 is made up of 15 amino acids. Written as DNA, the CDR3 is TGCACCAGCAGCCAAGATGGACGACAGTTCTATGGCTACACCTTC. This translates into CTSSQDGRQFYGYTF.

This rearrangement joins TRBV7-7 to TRBJ2-1, with 11 positions matching TRBD2. This CDR3 has 17 residues. Germline V lookup: CDR1 SSHAT, CDR2 FNYEAQ (reference sequence). Trimming at V came to 5 bases and at J to 9 bases, leaving 15 bases not matched to a gene. CDR3 DNA: TGTGCCAGCAGCCCAACCTTACTGACTAGCGGGGCCTCTGAGCAGTTCTTC. This encodes CASSPTLLTSGASEQFF.

This clone was found a few times. This rearrangement joins TRBV19 to TRBJ1-3; 8 positions match TRBD1. Germline CDR1 LNHDA, CDR2 SQIVND (reference sequence). Germline trimming cut 6 bases from V and 0 bases from J; bases unmatched to any gene: 4. The CDR3 is 15 amino acids. CDR3 sequence reads: CASSRQGYSGNTIYF. CDR3 in DNA: TGTGCCAGTAGCCGACAGGGGTACTCTGGAAACACCATATATTTT.

The V and J genes are TRBV5-1 and TRBJ1-3, with D hard to call. The CDR3 loop spans 15 amino acids. The V end was cut by 0 bases, the J end by 0 bases, with 7 bases between. Germline V lookup: CDR1 SGHRS, CDR2 YFSETQ. The CDR3 region is CASSLGVGSGNTIYF. The CDR3 nucleotides are TGCGCCAGCAGCTTGGGAGTCGGCTCTGGAAACACCATATATTTT.

In its sample, this clone was seen a few times. The chain links TRBV6-1 to TRBJ1-1; D may be TRBD1 (6 bases). CDR1 MNHNS and CDR2 SASEGT come from the germline V gene. V lost 5 bases to trimming and J lost 4 bases, with 17 bases between them. This CDR3 region has 15 residues. The CDR3 DNA reads as TGTGCCAGCAGTAACCAACAGGGTTTAGGCACTGAAGCTTTCTTT. It yields the protein CASSNQQGLGTEAFF.

The chain links TRBV19 to TRBJ2-3; D may be TRBD2 (7 bases). The V and J ends lost 2 bases and 0 bases respectively, with 9 bases between them. The length of the CDR3 is 15 residues. From germline, CDR1 is LNHDA and CDR2 SQIVND (reference sequence). This CDR3 reads CASSIPGGSTDTQYF. The CDR3 DNA sequence: TGTGCCAGTAGTATACCGGGGGGCAGCACAGATACGCAGTATTTT.

This sequence joins TRBV10-2 and TRBJ2-7, with D perhaps TRBD1 (5 bases). V gave up 8 bases and J gave up 1 base, with 15 bases separating them. The CDR3 sequence is 14 residues long. CDR1 is WSHSY, CDR2 SAAADI, per germline. In DNA, the CDR3 is TGCGCCAGCCTTGGGGCTAGTTCGTCCTACGAGCAGTACTTC. Residues: CASLGASSSYEQYF.

The J gene is TRBJ1-6, the V gene TRBV30, with TRBD1 matching over 10 bases. CDR1 and CDR2 (germline): GTSNPN, SVGIG (reference sequence). The CDR3 consists of 14 residues. V dropped 1 base and J dropped 8; count of bases not matched to a gene: 2. CDR3 nucleotides: TGTGCCTGGAGTGGGGACAGGGGATATTCACCCCTCCACTTT. Amino acid sequence: CAWSGDRGYSPLHF. Full variable domain (remainder filled in from reference TRBV30 and TRBJ1-6): SQTIHQWPATLVQPVGSPLSLECTVEGTSNPNLYWYRQAAGRGLQLLFYSVGIGQISSEVPQNLSASRPQDRQFILSSKKLLLSDSGFYLCAWSGDRGYSPLHFGNGTRLTVT.

The chain joins TRBV6-1 to TRBJ2-3, with 7 positions matching TRBD2. V lost 5 bases and J lost 2; bases outside the gene matches: 7. The CDR3 runs 15 residues. Germline V gene sequence: CDR1 MNHNS, CDR2 SASEGT. CDR3 DNA sequence: TGTGCCAGCAGTCCGGAGGCGGGGGTCACAGATACGCAGTATTTT. Amino acids: CASSPEAGVTDTQYF.

The V gene is TRBV7-2, the J gene TRBJ1-2; D is possibly TRBD1 (5 bases). The germline V and J ends were trimmed by 3 bases and 8 bases, with 16 bases remaining between them. Germline V gene lookup returns CDR1 SGHTA and CDR2 FQGNSA. The CDR3 is made up of 14 amino acids. In nucleotides, the CDR3 is TGTGCCAGCAGCTTCACCGGGACCCCGCGCGGCTACACCTTC. It translates to CASSFTGTPRGYTF.

V and J are TRBV6-5 and TRBJ2-3; D unresolved. Between the trimmed V and J ends, which lost 3 bases and 1 base, there was a span of 8 bases. Germline V gene sequence: CDR1 MNHEY, CDR2 SVGAGI. The CDR3 is made up of 14 amino acids. For the CDR3, the DNA is TGTGCCAGCAGTTATGGGCAGGGCACAGATACGCAGTATTTT. Its translation is CASSYGQGTDTQYF.

The chain joins TRBV19 to TRBJ1-4; no definite D call. Germline CDR1 and CDR2: LNHDA and SQIVND (reference sequence). V was trimmed by 2 bases and J by 2 bases, leaving 15 bases between them. CDR3 length: 17 amino acids. The CDR3, as DNA: TGTGCCAGTAGTATAAAGGCGCTGACGGTTACTAATGAAAAACTGTTTTTT. Its translation is CASSIKALTVTNEKLFF.

The rearrangement links TRBV11-2 to TRBJ2-1; 13 bases fit TRBD2. Germline V gene lookup returns CDR1 SGHAT and CDR2 FQNNGV. The CDR3 has 19 residues. V was clipped by 5 bases and J by 2 bases; unmatched bases: 12. CDR3 in DNA: TGTGCCAGCAGCCCACGGACTAGCGGGGGAGCTCTCCCCTACAATGAGCAGTTCTTC. It yields the protein CASSPRTSGGALPYNEQFF. Together with reference TRBV11-2 and TRBJ2-1, the CDR3 gives the full variable domain: EAGVAQSPRYKIIEKRQSVAFWCNPISGHATLYWYQQILGQGPKLLIQFQNNGVVDDSQLPKDRFSAERLKGVDSTLKIQPAKLEDSAVYLCASSPRTSGGALPYNEQFFGPGTRLTVL.